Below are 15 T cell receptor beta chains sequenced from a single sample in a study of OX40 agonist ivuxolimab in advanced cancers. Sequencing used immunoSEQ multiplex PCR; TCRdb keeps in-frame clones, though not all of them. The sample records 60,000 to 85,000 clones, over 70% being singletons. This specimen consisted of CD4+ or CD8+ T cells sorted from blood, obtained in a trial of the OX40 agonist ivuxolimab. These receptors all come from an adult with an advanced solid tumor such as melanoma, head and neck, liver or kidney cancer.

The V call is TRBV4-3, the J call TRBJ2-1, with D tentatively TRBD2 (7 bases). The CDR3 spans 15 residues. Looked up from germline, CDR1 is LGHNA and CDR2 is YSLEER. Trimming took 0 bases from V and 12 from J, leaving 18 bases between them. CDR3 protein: CASSQEAEGGAVQFF. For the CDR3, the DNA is TGCGCCAGCAGCCAAGAGGCGGAGGGGGGGGCCGTGCAGTTCTTC.

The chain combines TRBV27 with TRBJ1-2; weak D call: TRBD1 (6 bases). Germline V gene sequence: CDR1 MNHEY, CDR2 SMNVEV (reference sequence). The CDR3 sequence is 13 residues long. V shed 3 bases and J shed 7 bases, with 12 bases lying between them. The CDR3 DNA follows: TGTGCCAGCAGTTTCACAGGGAAGAGTGGCTACACCTTC. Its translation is CASSFTGKSGYTF.

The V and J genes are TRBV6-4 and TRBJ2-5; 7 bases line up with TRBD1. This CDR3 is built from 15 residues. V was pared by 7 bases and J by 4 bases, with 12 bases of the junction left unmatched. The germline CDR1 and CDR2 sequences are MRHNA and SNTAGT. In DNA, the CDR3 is TGTGCCAGCACTCGCCAGACAGGGAGAGGAGAGACCCAGTACTTC. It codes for CASTRQTGRGETQYF.

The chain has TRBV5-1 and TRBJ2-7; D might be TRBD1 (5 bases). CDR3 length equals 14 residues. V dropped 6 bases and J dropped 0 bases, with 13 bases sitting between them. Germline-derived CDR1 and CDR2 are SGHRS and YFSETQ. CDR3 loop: CASTKQASSYEQYF. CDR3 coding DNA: TGCGCCAGCACTAAACAGGCGAGCTCCTACGAGCAGTACTTC.

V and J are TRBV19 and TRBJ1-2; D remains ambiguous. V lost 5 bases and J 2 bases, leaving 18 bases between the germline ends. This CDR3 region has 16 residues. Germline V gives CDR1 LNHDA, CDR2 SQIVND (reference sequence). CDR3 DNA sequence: TGTGCCAGTAGTCCGACCCCCCCTCTGGAGAACTATGGCTACACCTTC. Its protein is CASSPTPPLENYGYTF.

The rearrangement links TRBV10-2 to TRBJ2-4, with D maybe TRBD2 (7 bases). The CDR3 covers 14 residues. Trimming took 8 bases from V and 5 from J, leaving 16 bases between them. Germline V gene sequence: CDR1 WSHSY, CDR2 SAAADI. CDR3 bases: TGCGCCAGCTCCCGGAGGGGGGGAGAAAACATTCAGTACTTC. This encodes CASSRRGGENIQYF.

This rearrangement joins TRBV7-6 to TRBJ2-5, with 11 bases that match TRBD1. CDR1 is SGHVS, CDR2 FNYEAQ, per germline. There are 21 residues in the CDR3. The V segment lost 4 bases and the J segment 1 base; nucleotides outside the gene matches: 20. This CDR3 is CASSSPPGQGDLAGAQETQYF. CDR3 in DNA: TGTGCCAGCAGCTCCCCCCCGGGACAGGGGGATTTAGCGGGGGCCCAAGAGACCCAGTACTTC.

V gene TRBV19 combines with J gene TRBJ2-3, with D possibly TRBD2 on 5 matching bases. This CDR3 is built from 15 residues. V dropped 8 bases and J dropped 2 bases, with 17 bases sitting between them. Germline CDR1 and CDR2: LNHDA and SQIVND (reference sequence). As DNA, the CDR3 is TGTGCCAGTCAGCTCCCTGGGGAGCCCACAGATACGCAGTATTTT. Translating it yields CASQLPGEPTDTQYF.

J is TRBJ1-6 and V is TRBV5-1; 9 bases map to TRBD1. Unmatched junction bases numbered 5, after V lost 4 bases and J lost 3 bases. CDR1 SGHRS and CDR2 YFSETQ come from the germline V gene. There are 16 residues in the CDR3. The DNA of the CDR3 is TGCGCCAGCAGCCAGGGACAGGGATACTATAATTCACCCCTCCACTTT. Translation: CASSQGQGYYNSPLHF. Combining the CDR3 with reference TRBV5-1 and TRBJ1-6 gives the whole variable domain KAGVTQTPRYLIKTRGQQVTLSCSPISGHRSVSWYQQTPGQGLQFLFEYFSETQRNKGNFPGRFSGRQFSNSRSEMNVSTLELGDSALYLCASSQGQGYYNSPLHFGNGTRLTVT.

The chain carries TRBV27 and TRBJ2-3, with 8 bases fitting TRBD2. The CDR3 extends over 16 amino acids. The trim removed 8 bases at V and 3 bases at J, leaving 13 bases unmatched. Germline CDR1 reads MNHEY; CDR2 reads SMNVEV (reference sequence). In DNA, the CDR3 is TGTGCCAGCGGGCCCCGGTCCAGCGGGAGAACAGATACGCAGTATTTT. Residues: CASGPRSSGRTDTQYF.

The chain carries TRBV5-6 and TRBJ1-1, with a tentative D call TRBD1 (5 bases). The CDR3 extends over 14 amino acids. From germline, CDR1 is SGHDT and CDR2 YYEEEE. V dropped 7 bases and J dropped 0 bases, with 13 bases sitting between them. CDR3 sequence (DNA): TGTGCCAGCCTGGGGGGAAGCGTGAACACTGAAGCTTTCTTT. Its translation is CASLGGSVNTEAFF.

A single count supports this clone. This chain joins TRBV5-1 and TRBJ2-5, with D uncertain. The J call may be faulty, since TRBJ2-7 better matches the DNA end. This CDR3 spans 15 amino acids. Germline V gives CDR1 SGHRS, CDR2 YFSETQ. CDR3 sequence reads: CASSNSQAGAYEQYF. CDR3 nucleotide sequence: TGCGCCAGCAGTAACAGCCAAGCAGGCGCGTACGAGCAGTACTTC.

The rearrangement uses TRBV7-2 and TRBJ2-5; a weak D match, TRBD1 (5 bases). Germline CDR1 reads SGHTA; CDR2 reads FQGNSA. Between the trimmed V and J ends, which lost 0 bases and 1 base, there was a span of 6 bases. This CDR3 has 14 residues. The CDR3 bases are TGTGCCAGCAGCTTAGCAGGGGCCCAAGAGACCCAGTACTTC. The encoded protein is CASSLAGAQETQYF.

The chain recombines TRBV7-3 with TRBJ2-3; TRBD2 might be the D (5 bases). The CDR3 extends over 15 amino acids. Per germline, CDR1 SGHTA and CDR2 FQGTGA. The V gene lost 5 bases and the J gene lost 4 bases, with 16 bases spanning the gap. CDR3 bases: TGTGCCAGCAGCCCCAGTGGAGCGGTCGCAGATACGCAGTATTTT. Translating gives CASSPSGAVADTQYF.

The CDR3 loop is CASSLGGYGYTF. DNA for the CDR3: TGTGCCAGCAGCTTAGGGGGCTATGGCTACACCTTC. The chain recombines TRBV7-2 with TRBJ1-2; D remains ambiguous. Trimming left V 1 base short and J 4 bases short, with 4 bases between. CDR1 and CDR2 from the germline V gene are SGHTA and FQGNSA. The CDR3 loop spans 12 amino acids.